Shown below are 10 T cell receptor beta chains from a single sample sequenced in a study of CD8+ T cells in alopecia areata. Isolated RNA was reverse transcribed into cDNA used as the sequencing template. Sequencing was performed with immunoSEQ multiplex PCR; in TCRdb, only in-frame clones are kept and a portion is missing. Of around 170,000 clones listed, approximately 51% are singletons. Treatment noted: oral pan-JAK inhibitor, 5-10 mg twice daily. Sequenced material: CD8+ T cells sorted from blood, taken around week 54, from a patient treated with tofacitinib. The receptors here all came from a human donor with alopecia areata.

The CDR3 region is CASSLGRGPEAFF. For the CDR3, the DNA is TGTGCCAGCAGCTTAGGACGGGGTCCTGAAGCTTTCTTT. The genes are TRBV13 and TRBJ1-1; D uncertain. With 0 bases removed from V and 6 bases from J, the gap between germline ends came to 8 bases. Germline V CDR1 and CDR2: PRHDT, FYEKMQ (reference sequence). CDR3 length equals 13 residues.

The CDR3 DNA reads as TGTGCCCTAACAGGGGGAGTGGGCTACACCTTC. Its protein is CALTGGVGYTF. This sequence joins TRBV30 and TRBJ1-2, with 8 bases lining up with TRBD1. The CDR3 is 11 amino acids. V trimming: 8 bases; J trimming: 8 bases; junction bases outside the gene matches: 7. The germline V gene encodes CDR1 GTSNPN and CDR2 SVGIG (reference sequence).

This chain joins TRBV7-9 and TRBJ2-7, with D maybe TRBD2 (5 bases). Germline V gene lookup returns CDR1 SEHNR and CDR2 FQNEAQ (reference sequence). The CDR3 length is 13 residues. Between the trimmed V and J ends, which lost 4 bases and 4 bases, there was a span of 11 bases. DNA of the CDR3: TGTGCCAGCAGCTACGGTGAGGGTTACGAGCAGTACTTC. The encoded protein is CASSYGEGYEQYF.

The table lists this clone with a few counts. The chain has TRBV6-1 and TRBJ1-5, with D tentatively TRBD1 (5 bases). Trimming took off 6 bases at V and 5 bases at J, with 11 bases between the two ends. CDR1 and CDR2 (germline): MNHNS, SASEGT. The CDR3 consists of 13 residues. The CDR3, as DNA: TGTGCCAGCAGGGCAGGGCGCGATCAGCCCCAGCATTTT. Amino acid sequence: CASRAGRDQPQHF.

The genes are TRBV30 and TRBJ1-2, with 9 positions matching TRBD1. The trim removed 4 bases at V and 4 bases at J, leaving 7 bases unmatched. This CDR3 is built from 14 residues. CDR1 is GTSNPN and CDR2 is SVGIG in the germline V gene (reference sequence). DNA of the CDR3: TGTGCCTGGACCCCGGGACAGGGTACCTATGGCTACACCTTC. This gives the protein CAWTPGQGTYGYTF.

The chain has TRBV4-1 and TRBJ1-6, with unresolved D. The CDR3 length is 16 residues. CDR1 and CDR2 (germline): MGHRA, YSYEKL. The V gene lost 6 bases and the J gene lost 6 bases, with 18 bases spanning the gap. In DNA form, the CDR3 reads TGCGCCAGCAGGGGTGAGGAGTGGCAGATTAATTCACCCCTCCACTTT. This translates into CASRGEEWQINSPLHF.

This clone has only a few counts. The chain uses TRBV4-1 and TRBJ2-3; D is ambiguous. Looked up from germline, CDR1 is MGHRA and CDR2 is YSYEKL. CDR3 length: 14 amino acids. Trimming shortened V by 1 base and J by 0 bases, and 5 bases separated the two germline ends. The CDR3 DNA reads as TGCGCCAGCAGCCAAGTCGGGAGCACAGATACGCAGTATTTT. Translation: CASSQVGSTDTQYF.

This chain joins TRBV7-9 and TRBJ2-3; 8 nucleotides line up with TRBD2. The CDR3 has 15 amino acids. CDR1 SEHNR and CDR2 FQNEAQ come from the germline V gene (reference sequence). Germline trimming cut 7 bases from V and 2 bases from J; bases unmatched to any gene: 8. CDR3 bases: TGTGCCAGCACCGCAATAGCGGGGCCCACAGATACGCAGTATTTT. Its translation: CASTAIAGPTDTQYF.

This chain connects TRBV7-9 to TRBJ1-1; 8 positions match TRBD1. The germline V gene encodes CDR1 SEHNR and CDR2 FQNEAQ (reference sequence). This CDR3 has 16 residues. J lost 0 bases, V lost 5 bases, and 8 bases had no gene match. The CDR3 is CASSPGQGPMNTEAFF. The CDR3 DNA reads TGTGCCAGCAGCCCCGGACAGGGTCCCATGAACACTGAAGCTTTCTTT.

This clone appeared a few times. This chain joins TRBV5-1 and TRBJ2-7; 8 nucleotides line up with TRBD1. J lost 2 bases, V lost 3 bases, and 7 bases had no gene match. Germline V CDR1 and CDR2: SGHRS, YFSETQ. The CDR3 covers 15 residues. The CDR3: CASSSRTGKAYEQYF. The CDR3 DNA reads as TGCGCCAGCAGCTCCCGGACAGGGAAGGCCTACGAGCAGTACTTC.